Below are 30 T cell receptor beta chains sequenced from a single sample in a study of CD8+CD57+ T cells in acquired aplastic anemia. Before being chosen for sequencing, patients had shown CD8+CD57+ cell expansion by flow cytometry. It was genomic DNA that served as the template for profiling TCR beta VDJ and CDR3. MiXCR, applied by TCRdb to the reads, yields one record per CDR3 protein. The sample lists about 180,000 distinct CDR3 sequences, roughly 50% occurring once. The sequenced sample was sorted CD4+, CD8+, or CD8+CD57+ T cells (not recorded which) from PBMCs. These receptors were obtained from a human donor with aplastic anemia.

Remarks on this clonotype: The CDR3 end shows no conserved phenylalanine or tryptophan, and so a read error is likely. The V and J genes are TRBV25-1 and TRBJ1-1; no clear D. There are 15 residues in the CDR3. The germline gives CDR1 MGHDK, CDR2 SYGVNS. Trimming stripped 1 base from V and 3 bases from J, with 12 bases between. CDR3 amino acids: CASSEFAVTDTEAFL. The CDR3 DNA is TGTGCCAGCAGTGAATTCGCAGTAACGGACACTGAAGCTTTCCTT.

This chain links TRBV19 with TRBJ1-2; D ambiguous. The CDR3 runs to 13 residues. Trimming left V 0 bases short and J 5 bases short, with 7 bases between. Germline-derived CDR1 and CDR2 are LNHDA and SQIVND (reference sequence). DNA of the CDR3: TGTGCCAGTAGTATAGAAAGCAGATATGGCTACACCTTC. Translating gives CASSIESRYGYTF.

This clonotype was detected many times. V usage is TRBV5-1 and J usage is TRBJ2-3; TRBD2 matches at 10 bases. CDR1 SGHRS and CDR2 YFSETQ come from the germline V gene. The CDR3 covers 17 residues. V lost 0 bases, J lost 4 bases, and 8 bases stayed unmatched. The CDR3 loop is CASSLGPSGSNADTQYF. The CDR3 DNA is TGCGCCAGCAGCTTGGGGCCTAGCGGGAGTAACGCAGATACGCAGTATTTT. Full variable domain (remainder filled in from reference TRBV5-1 and TRBJ2-3): KAGVTQTPRYLIKTRGQQVTLSCSPISGHRSVSWYQQTPGQGLQFLFEYFSETQRNKGNFPGRFSGRQFSNSRSEMNVSTLELGDSALYLCASSLGPSGSNADTQYFGPGTRLTVL.

The gene calls are TRBV7-6 and TRBJ2-7; tentatively, D is TRBD2 (7 bases). The CDR3 sequence is 15 residues long. V lost 1 base to trimming and J lost 2 bases, with 12 bases between them. Germline values: CDR1 SGHVS, CDR2 FNYEAQ. Written as DNA, the CDR3 is TGTGCCAGCAGCTTAGAGGGGGGGCAAGCCTACGAGCAGTACTTC. Translating gives CASSLEGGQAYEQYF.

This clonotype occurred once. The rearrangement links TRBV10-3 to TRBJ2-5; D not certain. The CDR3 is 14 amino acids. The ends were cut back, 0 bases at V and 3 bases at J, with 8 bases in the middle. The V gene's germline CDR1 is ENHRY and CDR2 SYGVKD. The CDR3: CAISESKGKETQYF. The CDR3 DNA reads as TGTGCCATCAGTGAGTCGAAGGGTAAAGAGACCCAGTACTTC.

This clonotype came up many times. CDR3 sequence reads: CAISDGNTEAFF. The CDR3 nucleotides read TGTGCCATCAGTGACGGAAACACTGAAGCTTTCTTT. This chain connects TRBV10-3 to TRBJ1-1; no clear D. Trimming pared 3 bases from V and 2 bases from J, leaving 4 bases between. Germline V gives CDR1 ENHRY, CDR2 SYGVKD. This CDR3 spans 12 amino acids.

This clonotype came up a few times. This sequence joins TRBV15 and TRBJ1-2; a possible D gene is TRBD1 (5 bases). Germline V gene sequence: CDR1 LNHNV, CDR2 YYDKDF (reference sequence). The CDR3 is 14 amino acids. Deletions cut 3 bases from V and 4 bases from J, with 12 bases between. CDR3 sequence: CATSSGDRLYGYTF. Here the CDR3 DNA reads TGTGCCACCAGCAGCGGGGACCGACTCTATGGCTACACCTTC.

This clonotype was observed a few times. The chain is built from TRBV18 and TRBJ1-3; D perhaps matches TRBD1 (5 bases). From germline, CDR1 is KGHSH and CDR2 LQKENI. V was clipped by 1 base and J by 3 bases, with 13 bases between them. This CDR3 has 16 amino acids. CDR3 protein: CASSPQAGRLGNTIYF. CDR3 sequence (DNA): TGTGCCAGCTCACCACAAGCGGGGCGCCTTGGAAACACCATATATTTT. The variable domain in full, completed from reference TRBV18 and TRBJ1-3, reads NAGVMQNPRHLVRRRGQEARLRCSPMKGHSHVYWYRQLPEEGLKFMVYLQKENIIDESGMPKERFSAEFPKEGPSILRIQQVVRGDSAAYFCASSPQAGRLGNTIYFGEGSWLTVV.

This clonotype was counted ten times or more. The chain carries TRBV19 and TRBJ2-5, with D perhaps matching TRBD2 (5 bases). CDR3 length equals 15 residues. Trimming took off 2 bases at V and 4 bases at J, with 14 bases between the two ends. Germline-derived CDR1 and CDR2 are LNHDA and SQIVND (reference sequence). The CDR3 region has the DNA TGTGCCAGTAGTATACCAGCCCCCGGAGGAGAGACCCAGTACTTC. Its protein product is CASSIPAPGGETQYF.

About this clonotype itself: The junction does not match germline at one end; this may be a read error. The rearrangement uses TRBV5-1 and TRBJ2-1; TRBD2 might be the D (6 bases). The germline gives CDR1 SGHRS, CDR2 YFSETQ. The CDR3 loop spans 15 amino acids. Here the CDR3 DNA reads TGCGCCAGCAGCTTGGACGGGAGCTCCTACAATGAGCAGCTCTTC. Amino acids: CASSLDGSSYNEQLF.

On this clonotype itself: A much bigger clone sits one base away, suggesting this may be a read error. The CDR3 does not close with the conserved phenylalanine or tryptophan, likely indicating a read error. The rearrangement joins TRBV30 to TRBJ2-7; 8 bases map to TRBD2. CDR3 size: 15 residues. Trimming took 5 bases from V and 0 from J; bases not matched to a gene: 9. Germline V gives CDR1 GTSNPN, CDR2 SVGIG (reference sequence). CDR3 in amino acids: CAWGDGGVRSYEQYL. The CDR3 region has the DNA TGTGCCTGGGGTGACGGGGGGGTACGCTCCTACGAGCAGTACCTC.

The chain recombines TRBV20-1 with TRBJ1-4; no firm D call. Germline CDR1 DFQATT, CDR2 SNEGSKA (reference sequence). CDR3 size: 13 residues. V was clipped by 0 bases and J by 17 bases, with 19 bases between them. For the CDR3, the DNA is TGCAGTGCTAGAGATACGACTAATGAAAAACCTTTTTTT. Protein sequence: CSARDTTNEKPFF.

As for this clonotype: A much larger clone is a single base away; this may be a read error. The rearrangement uses TRBV12-3 or TRBV12-4 and TRBJ1-1; TRBD1 agrees at 9 bases. J gave up 6 bases and V 6 bases, and 11 bases lay outside the gene matches. CDR3 length equals 15 residues. CDR3 sequence reads: CASSHQGTGSSEAFF. The CDR3 coding sequence is TGTGCCAGCAGCCACCAGGGGACAGGGAGCTCTGAAGCTTTCTTT.

The chain recombines TRBV7-2 with TRBJ2-7; D call uncertain. V was clipped by 6 bases and J by 5 bases, with 14 bases between them. Germline CDR1 and CDR2: SGHTA and FQGNSA. The CDR3 contains 13 residues. The CDR3 nucleotides read TGTGCCAGCAGGGTCCCGGCGTCTGACGAGCAGTACTTC. This codes for CASRVPASDEQYF.

The gene calls are TRBV20-1 and TRBJ1-2, with D hard to call. This CDR3 is built from 12 residues. V dropped 6 bases and J dropped 2 bases, with 10 bases sitting between them. CDR1 and CDR2 (germline): DFQATT, SNEGSKA (reference sequence). For the CDR3, the DNA is TGCAGTGCGAAGGACCAGAACTATGGCTACACCTTC. Residues: CSAKDQNYGYTF.

This chain links TRBV20-1 with TRBJ1-1, with a weak D call TRBD1 (5 bases). The germline V and J ends were trimmed by 6 bases and 4 bases, with 15 bases remaining between them. Germline V CDR1 and CDR2: DFQATT, SNEGSKA (reference sequence). The length of the CDR3 is 13 residues. The CDR3, as DNA: TGCAGTGCCCCGGAGGGGCACAGCACTGAAGCTTTCTTT. Protein product: CSAPEGHSTEAFF.

This clonotype was seen many times. The J gene is TRBJ1-4, the V gene TRBV15; 9 nucleotides line up with TRBD1. The CDR3 is 13 amino acids. The ends lost 8 bases at V and 10 bases at J; junction bases unmatched: 8. Per the germline V gene, CDR1 is LNHNV and CDR2 is YYDKDF (reference sequence). CDR3 loop: CATQQGAIGKLFF. CDR3 nucleotides: TGTGCCACCCAACAGGGGGCGATCGGAAAACTGTTTTTT.

The chain has TRBV6-1 and TRBJ1-6; D may be TRBD1 (5 bases). Trimming shortened V by 6 bases and J by 5 bases, and 11 bases separated the two germline ends. CDR1 is MNHNS and CDR2 is SASEGT in the germline V gene. CDR3 size: 14 residues. CDR3 sequence reads: CASRRTRDNSPLHF. As DNA, the CDR3 is TGTGCCAGCAGGCGGACCAGGGATAATTCACCCCTCCACTTT.

This clonotype was counted many times. V gene TRBV19 combines with J gene TRBJ2-7; D gene unclear. CDR1 is LNHDA, CDR2 SQIVND, per germline (reference sequence). V lost 7 bases and J lost 6, with 10 bases in between. This CDR3 is built from 11 residues. The CDR3 here is CASKRGLEQYF. The CDR3 DNA reads TGTGCCAGTAAAAGAGGCCTCGAGCAGTACTTC. The full variable domain, rest sourced from reference TRBV19 and TRBJ2-7, is DGGITQSPKYLFRKEGQNVTLSCEQNLNHDAMYWYRQDPGQGLRLIYYSQIVNDFQKGDIAEGYSVSREKKESFPLTVTSAQKNPTAFYLCASKRGLEQYFGPGTRLTVT.

This clonotype was detected many times. The chain joins TRBV19 to TRBJ1-1, with 7 bases matching TRBD1. V lost 5 bases and J lost 1; bases outside the gene matches: 7. The CDR3 contains 15 residues. Germline-derived CDR1 and CDR2 are LNHDA and SQIVND (reference sequence). The CDR3 DNA reads TGTGCCAGTAGTGCGACAGGGATGGAGAACACTGAAGCTTTCTTT. This codes for CASSATGMENTEAFF.

Comment on this clonotype: The junction departs from germline at one end; a sequencing error may be responsible. This chain connects TRBV19 to TRBJ1-6; D ambiguous. Germline loops: CDR1 LNHDA, CDR2 SQIVND (reference sequence). There are 14 residues in the CDR3. The CDR3 DNA sequence: TGTTCCAGTAGTATTTATTACGGGAATTCACCGCTCCACTTT. It is translated as CSSSIYYGNSPLHF.

The chain joins TRBV19 to TRBJ1-6; D not certain. V lost 3 bases to trimming and J lost 5 bases, with 11 bases between them. Germline V gene data show CDR1 as LNHDA and CDR2 as SQIVND (reference sequence). The CDR3 is 15 residues long. The CDR3 bases are TGTGCCAGTAGTATTGAGGCACGAAATAATTCACCCCTCCACTTT. This codes for CASSIEARNNSPLHF.

Written as DNA, the CDR3 is TGTGCCACTAGTCCCGGGACAGGTTTAGAGACCCAGTACTTC. Translation: CATSPGTGLETQYF. This chain links TRBV24-1 with TRBJ2-5, with 8 bases aligning to TRBD1. Germline values: CDR1 KGHDR, CDR2 SFDVKD. This CDR3 has 14 amino acids. V gave up 10 bases and J gave up 4 bases; unmatched junction bases: 10.

To note about this clonotype: At one boundary the junction diverges from the germline segment, which might be a read error. In DNA form, the CDR3 reads TGTGCCAGCTCACCATACCTTGGCAGCGAGGAAGATTTC. This encodes CASSPYLGSEEDF. The chain uses TRBV18 and TRBJ2-7; D is unresolved. The germline gives CDR1 KGHSH, CDR2 LQKENI. The CDR3 contains 13 residues.

This clonotype has ten or more counts. The rearrangement uses TRBV20-1 and TRBJ2-1; TRBD2 matches 7 bases. Germline CDR1 and CDR2: DFQATT and SNEGSKA (reference sequence). Trimming removed 1 base from V and 2 bases from J; junction bases left unmatched: 2. The CDR3 contains 14 residues. CDR3 sequence reads: CSARAAGTYNEQFF. CDR3 DNA: TGCAGTGCTAGAGCAGCGGGGACCTACAATGAGCAGTTCTTC.

This clonotype was recorded many times. The chain has TRBV5-1 and TRBJ2-2; 8 bases are a match to TRBD2. Germline CDR1 reads SGHRS; CDR2 reads YFSETQ. V was clipped by 0 bases and J by 7 bases; unmatched bases: 8. This CDR3 has 16 amino acids. The CDR3 coding sequence is TGCGCCAGCAGCTTGGAGCGGGGGCCCGAAGGCGGGGAGCTGTTTTTT. Its translation: CASSLERGPEGGELFF.

V is TRBV6-1 and J is TRBJ1-1; D is uncertain. Germline assignment: CDR1 MNHNS and CDR2 SASEGT. The ends were cut back, 6 bases at V and 1 base at J, with 9 bases in the middle. The CDR3 contains 13 residues. The CDR3 coding sequence is TGTGCCAGCAGGGAACACTGGAACACTGAAGCTTTCTTT. It yields the protein CASREHWNTEAFF.

The rearrangement uses TRBV20-1 and TRBJ1-5; no firm D call. CDR1 DFQATT and CDR2 SNEGSKA come from the germline V gene (reference sequence). The CDR3 is 12 residues long. The V and J ends lost 2 bases and 1 base respectively, with 3 bases between them. CDR3 sequence: CSARPSNQPQHF. The CDR3, as DNA: TGCAGTGCTAGACCCAGCAATCAGCCCCAGCATTTT.

This chain's CDR3 is CASSRQGSDTQYF. The CDR3 DNA reads TGTGCCAGCAGCCGACAGGGGTCAGATACGCAGTATTTT. The chain uses TRBV7-2 and TRBJ2-3; TRBD1 matches 8 bases. Germline CDR1 and CDR2: SGHTA and FQGNSA. The CDR3 runs 13 residues. The V segment lost 5 bases and the J segment 4 bases; nucleotides outside the gene matches: 2.

This chain connects TRBV20-1 to TRBJ2-1, with D perhaps TRBD2 (5 bases). V was trimmed by 3 bases and J by 8 bases, leaving 11 bases between them. Germline CDR1 reads DFQATT; CDR2 reads SNEGSKA (reference sequence). This CDR3 region has 12 residues. This CDR3 is CSARSREYEQFF. CDR3 sequence (DNA): TGCAGTGCTAGGTCTCGGGAATATGAGCAGTTCTTC.